A selection of T cell receptor beta chains follows, all from one sample in a study of cytomegalovirus exposure and HLA in healthy donors. The method was immunoSEQ multiplex PCR; TCRdb's version includes in-frame clones alone and lacks a portion of them. The table lists about 100,000 clones, roughly 82% of them singletons. The sequenced sample was PBMCs. All receptors derive from a man under 40 in good health and CMV-seropositive. The CDR3 runs from the conserved cysteine through the conserved F or W. The D gene is left open where the match is weak. Clone size is stated in some rows and not others, as once, few, many or a class when expanded.

CDR3aa: CASKGAYEQYF; CDR3nt: TGCGCCAGCAAGGGGGCCTACGAGCAGTACTTC; v_gene: TRBV5-1; d_gene: NA; j_gene: TRBJ2-7; abundance: NA
CDR3aa: CASSESQARGGEQYF; CDR3nt: TGTGCCAGCAGTGAAAGTCAGGCCCGAGGGGGCGAGCAGTACTTC; v_gene: TRBV25-1; d_gene: NA; j_gene: TRBJ2-7; abundance: NA
CDR3aa: CASSVRERNTQYF; CDR3nt: TGTGCCAGCAGCGTTCGTGAGCGGAATACGCAGTATTTT; v_gene: TRBV11-2; d_gene: NA; j_gene: TRBJ2-3; abundance: once
CDR3aa: CASSSNYPGGEQYF; CDR3nt: TGTGCCAGCAGTTCCAACTACCCCGGGGGCGAGCAGTACTTC; v_gene: TRBV27; d_gene: NA; j_gene: TRBJ2-7; abundance: NA
CDR3aa: CASSELASSAYGYTF; CDR3nt: TGTGCCAGCAGTGAACTAGCCAGCAGCGCCTATGGCTACACCTTC; v_gene: TRBV6-1; d_gene: NA; j_gene: TRBJ1-2; abundance: NA
CDR3aa: CASSTTGEGELFF; CDR3nt: TGTGCCAGTAGTACAACAGGGGAGGGGGAGCTGTTTTTT; v_gene: TRBV19; d_gene: TRBD1; j_gene: TRBJ2-2; abundance: once
CDR3aa: CASSLGGIGLAGGSEQFF; CDR3nt: TGTGCCAGCAGCTTAGGTGGGATAGGACTAGCGGGGGGGAGTGAGCAGTTCTTC; v_gene: TRBV7-8; d_gene: TRBD2; j_gene: TRBJ2-1; abundance: NA
CDR3aa: CASSFGTDYGYTF; CDR3nt: TGCGCCAGCAGCTTTGGCACAGACTATGGCTACACCTTC; v_gene: TRBV5-1; d_gene: NA; j_gene: TRBJ1-2; abundance: once
CDR3aa: CASSLDRVGDTQYF; CDR3nt: TGCGCCAGCAGCTTAGACAGGGTAGGAGATACGCAGTATTTT; v_gene: TRBV5-1; d_gene: TRBD1; j_gene: TRBJ2-3; abundance: NA
CDR3aa: CAGGGAPGSPLHF; CDR3nt: TGTGCCGGCGGGGGGGCTCCCGGTTCACCCCTCCACTTT; v_gene: TRBV6-5; d_gene: NA; j_gene: TRBJ1-6; abundance: NA
CDR3aa: CASSPGTLTYEQYF; CDR3nt: TGTGCCAGCAGTCCTGGGACACTTACCTACGAGCAGTACTTC; v_gene: TRBV6-5; d_gene: NA; j_gene: TRBJ2-7; abundance: NA
CDR3aa: CASRMIAGGPTDTQYF; CDR3nt: TGCGCCAGCAGGATGATAGCGGGGGGCCCCACAGATACGCAGTATTTT; v_gene: TRBV5-1; d_gene: TRBD2; j_gene: TRBJ2-3; abundance: NA
CDR3aa: CASSRTSGDRNEQFF; CDR3nt: TGCGCCAGCAGCCGGACTAGCGGGGACCGGAATGAGCAGTTCTTC; v_gene: TRBV4-1; d_gene: TRBD2; j_gene: TRBJ2-1; abundance: NA
CDR3aa: CASSPGADQPQHF; CDR3nt: TGTGCCAGCAGTCCAGGGGCGGATCAGCCCCAGCATTTT; v_gene: TRBV6-4; d_gene: NA; j_gene: TRBJ1-5; abundance: few
CDR3aa: CASSATGNYEQYF; CDR3nt: TGTGCCAGCAGTGCAACAGGGAACTACGAGCAGTACTTC; v_gene: TRBV2; d_gene: NA; j_gene: TRBJ2-7; abundance: NA
CDR3aa: CASSSEGHGYTF; CDR3nt: TGCGCCAGCAGCTCGGAGGGTCATGGCTACACCTTC; v_gene: TRBV5-1; d_gene: NA; j_gene: TRBJ1-2; abundance: NA
CDR3aa: CASSLFDRKNTEAFF; CDR3nt: TGCGCCAGCAGCTTATTCGACAGGAAGAACACTGAAGCTTTCTTT; v_gene: TRBV5-1; d_gene: NA; j_gene: TRBJ1-1; abundance: NA
CDR3aa: CASSYGTGPGEAFF; CDR3nt: TGTGCCAGCAGTTATGGGACAGGACCCGGGGAAGCTTTCTTT; v_gene: TRBV6-5; d_gene: TRBD1; j_gene: TRBJ1-1; abundance: once
CDR3aa: CSSSLSLGLRNSPLHF; CDR3nt: TGTTCCAGCAGCTTAAGTTTGGGACTGAGGAATTCACCCCTCCACTTT; v_gene: TRBV7-9; d_gene: NA; j_gene: TRBJ1-6; abundance: once
CDR3aa: CASSERRGGETQYF; CDR3nt: TGTGCCAGCAGCGAAAGGAGGGGGGGAGAGACCCAGTACTTC; v_gene: TRBV7-8; d_gene: NA; j_gene: TRBJ2-5; abundance: NA
CDR3aa: CSVVPVGTRGEAQYF; CDR3nt: TGCAGCGTCGTTCCTGTCGGGACTAGAGGGGAGGCCCAGTACTTC; v_gene: TRBV29-1; d_gene: TRBD2; j_gene: TRBJ2-5; abundance: NA
CDR3aa: CATRGTSGGPTYEQYF; CDR3nt: TGTGCCACACGAGGAACTAGCGGGGGTCCAACCTACGAGCAGTACTTC; v_gene: TRBV10-3; d_gene: TRBD2; j_gene: TRBJ2-7; abundance: NA
CDR3aa: CASRGALQVDTQHF; CDR3nt: TGTGCCAGCAGAGGGGCCCTTCAGGTAGATACGCAGCATTTT; v_gene: TRBV6-5; d_gene: NA; j_gene: TRBJ1-5; abundance: NA
CDR3aa: CASSLGGGETQYF; CDR3nt: TGCGCCAGCAGCTTGGGTGGAGGGGAGACCCAGTACTTC; v_gene: TRBV5-1; d_gene: NA; j_gene: TRBJ2-5; abundance: NA